This T cell receptor beta chain appears in the sequencing data of a study of beta chain features in type 1 diabetes. Study-wide results and limits: At VDJ recombination sites, type 1 diabetes patients had fewer insertions and more deleted nucleotides. The study found that naive, central memory and Treg TCRB repertoires appeared more similar in patients than in healthy donors.

Isolated RNA was reverse transcribed in full, so expressed TCRB transcripts were sequenced. Using immunoSEQ multiplex PCR, the repertoire was profiled, and TCRdb retains in-frame clones only, with some absent. The sample comprises 150,000 to 190,000 clones, over 7.5% of which are singletons, and about 0.6% rests with the top ten. The single heparinised draw taken from each donor contained around 100 mL of blood on average. CD45RO/CCR7/CD25/CD127/CD95/CD27 sorting isolated CD4+ naive, central memory, regulatory and stem cell-like memory cells. Points on this clone: Its antigen is not identified. Distinct nucleotide sequences in the sample also encode this CDR3.

CDR3 length: 11 amino acids. V was shortened by 2 bases and J by 3 bases, with 2 bases between the two germline ends. The germline V gene has CDR1 SGHTA and CDR2 FQGNSA. Specimen: central memory CD4+ T cells from blood. The chain recombines TRBV7-2 with TRBJ2-7, with unresolved D. The clonotype originates from a man aged 18 to 29 in good health. The CDR3 region has the DNA TGTGCCAGCAGCTTACGCTACGAGCAGTACTTC. This codes for CASSLRYEQYF.